A selection of T cell receptor beta chains follows, all from one sample in a study of blood T cell repertoires in COVID-19. Produced via immunoSEQ multiplex PCR; TCRdb's table is partial and in-frame only. The table shows about 180,000 clones, with 70% to 90% occurring only once. Material for sequencing was peripheral blood. The receptor source for this set is a man between 60 and 70 years old with acute or convalescent COVID-19. Both conserved end residues are part of each CDR3. The order of the fields is V gene, J gene, clone size, D gene, CDR3 DNA, CDR3 protein. A D gene is named only where the DNA matches it firmly. Clone size is stated in some rows and not others, as once, few, many or a class when expanded.

TRBV7-9	TRBJ2-7	few	TRBD1	TGTGCCAGCAGCTTCTCCACCGGGACAGGGTTACACGAGCAGTACTTC	CASSFSTGTGLHEQYF
TRBV3-1/TRBV3-2	TRBJ2-1	once	NA	TGTGCCAGCAGCGCAGGGAATGAGCAGTTCTTC	CASSAGNEQFF
TRBV6-4	TRBJ2-1	NA	TRBD2	TGTGCCAGCAGTGAGGGCGGGAGATCCTACAATGAGCAGTTCTTC	CASSEGGRSYNEQFF
TRBV13	TRBJ2-7	NA	TRBD1	TGTGCCAGCAGCGACCGGGACAGGGGGTTCGAGCAGTACTTC	CASSDRDRGFEQYF
TRBV7-2	TRBJ2-2	NA	NA	TGTGCCAGCAGCTTCCGGAGCGGGGAGCTGTTTTTT	CASSFRSGELFF
TRBV28	TRBJ2-7	NA	TRBD1	TGTGCCAGCAGTCTACCAGCCGTGGGACAGGGTTCCTACGAGCAGTACTTC	CASSLPAVGQGSYEQYF
TRBV2	TRBJ2-3	once	NA	TGTGCCAGCAGATATTCTAGCACAGATACGCAGTATTTT	CASRYSSTDTQYF
TRBV28	TRBJ1-1	NA	NA	TGTGCCAGCAGCCTCCTCCGGGGAGAAGCTTTCTTT	CASSLLRGEAFF
TRBV24-1	TRBJ2-3	NA	NA	TGTGCCACCAGTGTGAGCAGGGGTGATGATACGCAGTATTTT	CATSVSRGDDTQYF
TRBV7-2	TRBJ1-2	NA	NA	TGTGCCAGCAGCCCCGACAGGCTGTATGGCTACACCTTC	CASSPDRLYGYTF
TRBV18	TRBJ2-7	NA	NA	TGTGCCAGCTCACCAACGCAGGGTCACGAGCAGTACTTC	CASSPTQGHEQYF
TRBV5-1	TRBJ1-1	NA	TRBD1	TGCGCCAGCAGCCCGGGACAGGGGAGCGCTGAAGCTTTCTTT	CASSPGQGSAEAFF
TRBV4-2	TRBJ1-3	NA	NA	TGTGCCAGCAGCCAAGATAAGAGCTCTGGAAACACCATATATTTT	CASSQDKSSGNTIYF
TRBV6-1	TRBJ2-7	NA	TRBD1	TGTGCCAGCAGTGAGAGGACAGGTGGGCCTCAAGGCGAGCAGTACTTC	CASSERTGGPQGEQYF
TRBV7-3	TRBJ2-4	NA	NA	TGTGCCAGCAGCCCCACAGGGGGGGAAAACATTCAGTACTTC	CASSPTGGENIQYF
TRBV2	TRBJ2-3	NA	TRBD2	TGTGCCAGCAGTCGACTGACTAGCGGGAGGGCAGCAGATACGCAGTATTTT	CASSRLTSGRAADTQYF